Presented here are 3 T cell receptor beta chains from one specimen sequenced in a study of blood T cell dynamics during melanoma immunotherapy. Specified time point: pre-treatment baseline. Assay used: immunoSEQ multiplex PCR; TCRdb lists only in-frame clones, some missing. Altogether some 1,400 clones are present, approximately 87% being singletons, with the ten largest covering 1.3% to 1.5%. The sample here was effector memory CD8+ T cells from blood, taken from a patient treated with checkpoint blockade. These receptors were collected from a human donor with melanoma.

The rearrangement links TRBV28 to TRBJ2-1, with 7 positions matching TRBD2. The CDR3 sequence is 15 residues long. Germline CDR1 MDHEN, CDR2 SYDVKM. The V segment lost 6 bases and the J segment 2 bases; nucleotides outside the gene matches: 7. DNA for the CDR3: TGTGCCAGCAGCAGCGGGAAGGGAACCTACAATGAGCAGTTCTTC. Its translation is CASSSGKGTYNEQFF.

CDR3: CATSRDKGLGQPQHF. CDR3 DNA: TGTGCCACCAGCAGAGATAAAGGGTTGGGACAGCCCCAGCATTTT. V gene TRBV15 combines with J gene TRBJ1-5; D is ambiguous. This CDR3 spans 15 amino acids. CDR1 is LNHNV, CDR2 YYDKDF, per germline (reference sequence). V lost 0 bases and J lost 7, with 13 bases in between.

The chain couples TRBV6-1 to TRBJ2-1; 10 positions match TRBD1. With 3 bases clipped from V and 4 bases from J, the junction kept 9 bases outside the gene matches. This CDR3 has 17 residues. CDR1 and CDR2 from the germline V gene are MNHNS and SASEGT. DNA for the CDR3: TGTGCCAGCAGTGAGTCTTATAGGGGACAGGGGTACAATGAGCAGTTCTTC. Translating gives CASSESYRGQGYNEQFF.